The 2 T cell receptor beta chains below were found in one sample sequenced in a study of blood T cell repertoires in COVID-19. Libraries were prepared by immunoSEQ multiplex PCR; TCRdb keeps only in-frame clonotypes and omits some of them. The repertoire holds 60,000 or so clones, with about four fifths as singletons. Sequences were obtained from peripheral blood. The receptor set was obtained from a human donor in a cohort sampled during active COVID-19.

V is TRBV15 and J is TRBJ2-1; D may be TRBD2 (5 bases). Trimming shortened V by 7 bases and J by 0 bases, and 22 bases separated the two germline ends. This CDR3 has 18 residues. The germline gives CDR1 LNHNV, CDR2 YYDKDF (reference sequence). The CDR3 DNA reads TGTGCCACCAATGGGCCTATGTGGGAGCGAAGCTCCTACAATGAGCAGTTCTTC. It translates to CATNGPMWERSSYNEQFF.

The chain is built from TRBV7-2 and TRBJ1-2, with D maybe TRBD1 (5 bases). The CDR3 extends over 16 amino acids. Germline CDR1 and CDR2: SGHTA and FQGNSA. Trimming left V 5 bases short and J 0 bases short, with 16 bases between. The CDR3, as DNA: TGTGCCAGCAGCCCAGACAGTGCAGCTCCTAACTATGGCTACACCTTC. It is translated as CASSPDSAAPNYGYTF.